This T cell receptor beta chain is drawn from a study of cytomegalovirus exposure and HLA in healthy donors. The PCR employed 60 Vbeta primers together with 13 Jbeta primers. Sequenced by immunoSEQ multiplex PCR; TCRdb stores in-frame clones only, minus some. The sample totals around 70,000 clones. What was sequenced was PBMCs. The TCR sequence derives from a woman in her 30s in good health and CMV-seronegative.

The CDR3 coding sequence is TGTGCCAGCAGTCCTTGGACAGGGGAAGCTTTCTTT. This codes for CASSPWTGEAFF. This rearrangement joins TRBV25-1 to TRBJ1-1; 8 bases align to TRBD1. This CDR3 comprises 12 residues. Germline CDR1 is MGHDK and CDR2 is SYGVNS. V lost 5 bases and J lost 8; bases outside the gene matches: 4.